This T cell receptor beta chain was obtained from a study of cytomegalovirus exposure and HLA in healthy donors. Study-level findings and limits: It was found in a later analysis that first-cohort TCR clusters tended to co-occur in the 120 validation repertoires. In vitro checks showed that a few CMV-associated chains really do target CMV antigens. As was reported, the classifier diagnosed cytomegalovirus status with high specificity and sensitivity.

As concerns this clone: Its antigen is currently unknown.

CDR1 is SGHVS and CDR2 is FNYEAQ in the germline V gene. Trimming cost V 1 base and J 7 bases, with 22 bases left between them. The CDR3 runs 18 residues. Clones were read by immunoSEQ multiplex PCR, and TCRdb kept only the in-frame ones, dropping some. The sample gives about 130,000 clones, approximately 89% of which show up once; approximately 3.3% is in the top ten. The sample consisted of PBMCs. The J gene is TRBJ2-2, the V gene TRBV7-6; possibly TRBD1 for D (6 bases). The TCR was taken from a man younger than 45 in good health and CMV-seronegative. CDR3 DNA: TGTGCCAGCAGCTTAGAGATGTCCCAGGGGCCCAAAAACGGGGAGCTGTTTTTT. Translated: CASSLEMSQGPKNGELFF.